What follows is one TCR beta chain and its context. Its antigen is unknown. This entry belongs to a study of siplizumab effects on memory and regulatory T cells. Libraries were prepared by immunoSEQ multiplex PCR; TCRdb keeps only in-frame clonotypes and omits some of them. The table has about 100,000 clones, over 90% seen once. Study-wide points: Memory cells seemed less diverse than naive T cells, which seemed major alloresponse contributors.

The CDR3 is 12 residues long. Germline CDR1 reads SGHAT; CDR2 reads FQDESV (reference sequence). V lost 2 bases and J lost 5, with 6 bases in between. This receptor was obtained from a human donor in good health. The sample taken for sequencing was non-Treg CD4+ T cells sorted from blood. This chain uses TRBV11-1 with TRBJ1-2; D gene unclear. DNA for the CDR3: TGTGCCAGCAGCTTAAATGGGTATGGCTACACCTTC. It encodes CASSLNGYGYTF.